The clone carrying this T cell receptor (beta chain) was detected a few times. Its cognate antigen is unknown. The data are from a study of vaccination and CD4 T cells after COVID-19. Background on the study: Sampling that followed vaccination took place a median approximately 76 days after dose two, within a range of 14 to 241. Each of the control cultures got a CEFX pool, an HIV-1 Nef pool, or no peptide.

Sequencing of the DNA from cultured CD4+ T cells was carried out with the Oncomine TCR Beta short-read assay. Each CDR3 protein is one row after TCRdb ran MiXCR on the PCR reads. This table has about 8,300 distinct CDR3 sequences, around 50% appearing once. From germline, CDR1 is DFQATT and CDR2 SNEGSKA (reference sequence). V was clipped by 0 bases and J by 8 bases; unmatched bases: 8. The CDR3 runs to 15 residues. Described treatment: approximately nine-day PBMC culture with coronavirus spike peptide pools or control peptides (ViraFEST assay). Gathering of the CD4+ T cells, from the unexposed donor, took place before the COVID-19 pandemic (2011-2018).

What was sequenced was CD4+ T cells from blood, cultured in vitro. V and J are TRBV20-1 and TRBJ2-1, with TRBD2 matching over 9 bases. This TCR derives from a human donor in good health. The CDR3 loop is CSARDLAGFLDEQFF. For the CDR3, the DNA is TGCAGTGCTAGAGACCTAGCGGGATTTCTGGATGAGCAGTTCTTC.